This T cell receptor (beta chain) comes out of a study of T cells in Graves' hyperthyroidism and ophthalmopathy. Template material for amplifying TCR beta CDR3 regions consisted of RNA transcripts. A set of HTBI primers served as the primers for a first-round RT-PCR of the TCR CDR3. TCRdb used MiXCR to reprocess the multiplex PCR reads, holding one entry per CDR3 protein. The sample holds fewer than 550,000 distinct CDR3 sequences; less than 25% are singletons and the top ten take about 11%. Whole-study findings and limits: Model output signaled ophthalmopathy a median approximately 6 months ahead of onset.

In regard to this clonotype: Its antigen remains unknown. A read error may explain this, as a much larger clone is one base away.

Source material: blood. This TCR derives from a woman aged 30 to 39 with Graves' ophthalmopathy.

The chain's CDR3 is CSARWNTEAFF. CDR3 DNA sequence: TGCAGTGCTAGGTGGAACACTGAAGCTTTCTTT. The chain couples TRBV20-1 to TRBJ1-1; the D is unclear. The CDR3 has 11 residues. Trimming removed 3 bases at V and 1 base at J, with 3 bases between. CDR1 and CDR2 from the germline V gene are DFQATT and SNEGSKA (reference sequence).